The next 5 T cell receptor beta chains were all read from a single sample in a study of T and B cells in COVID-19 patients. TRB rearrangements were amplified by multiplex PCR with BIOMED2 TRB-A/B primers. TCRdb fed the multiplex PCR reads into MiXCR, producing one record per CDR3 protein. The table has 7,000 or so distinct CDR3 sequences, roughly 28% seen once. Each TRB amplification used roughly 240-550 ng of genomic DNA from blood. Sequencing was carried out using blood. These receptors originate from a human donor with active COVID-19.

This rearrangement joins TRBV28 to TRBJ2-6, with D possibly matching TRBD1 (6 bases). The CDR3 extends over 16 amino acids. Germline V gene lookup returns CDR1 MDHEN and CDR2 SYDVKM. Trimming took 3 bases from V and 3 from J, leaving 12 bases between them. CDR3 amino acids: CASSFRAGVGANVLTF. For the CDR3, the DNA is TGTGCCAGCAGTTTTCGCGCAGGGGTTGGGGCCAACGTCCTGACTTTC.

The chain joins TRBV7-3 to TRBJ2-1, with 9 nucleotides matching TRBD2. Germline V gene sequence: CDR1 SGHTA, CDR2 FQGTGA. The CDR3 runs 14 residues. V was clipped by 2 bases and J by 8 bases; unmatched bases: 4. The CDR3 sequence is CASSLAGGMDEQFF. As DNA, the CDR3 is TGTGCCAGCAGCTTAGCGGGAGGGATGGATGAGCAGTTCTTC.

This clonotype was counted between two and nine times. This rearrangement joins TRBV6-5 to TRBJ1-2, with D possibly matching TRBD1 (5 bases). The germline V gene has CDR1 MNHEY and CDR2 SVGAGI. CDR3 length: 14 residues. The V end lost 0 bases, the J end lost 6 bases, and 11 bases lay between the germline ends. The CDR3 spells CASSYSEGSDGYTF. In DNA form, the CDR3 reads TGTGCCAGCAGTTACTCCGAGGGGTCAGATGGCTACACCTTC.

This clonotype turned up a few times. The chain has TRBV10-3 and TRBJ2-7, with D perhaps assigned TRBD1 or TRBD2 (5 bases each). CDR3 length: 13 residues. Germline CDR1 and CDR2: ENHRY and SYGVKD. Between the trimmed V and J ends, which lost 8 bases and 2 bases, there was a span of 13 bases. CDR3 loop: CAIGTGTAYEQYF. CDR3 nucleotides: TGTGCCATCGGCACCGGGACGGCCTACGAGCAGTACTTC.

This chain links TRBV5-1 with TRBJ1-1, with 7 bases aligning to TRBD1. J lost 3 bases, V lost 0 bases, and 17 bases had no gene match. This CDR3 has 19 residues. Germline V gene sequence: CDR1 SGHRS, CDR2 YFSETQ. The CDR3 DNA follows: TGCGCCAGCAGCTTGGTCAACGCCCCGGGCAGGGGGGGTCACACTGAAGCTTTCTTT. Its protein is CASSLVNAPGRGGHTEAFF.